Listed below are T cell receptor beta chains from one sample, sequenced in a study of vaccination and CD4 T cells after COVID-19. TCRdb re-called the PCR reads with MiXCR, one entry per CDR3 protein. The sample has about 22,000 distinct CDR3 sequences; roughly 33% are singletons. These receptors have no identified antigens. Source material: cultured CD4+ T cells from blood. These receptors were obtained from a human donor with COVID-19. Both conserved end residues are part of each CDR3. A D gene is named only where the DNA matches it firmly. Not every row has a clone size; where given, it reads once, few, many or a size class.

d_call	v_call	clone_size	cdr3_length	j_call	cdr3_nt	cdr3_aa
.	TRBV20-1	.	14	TRBJ1-2	TGCAGTGCTAGGGAGCGCGCCCTAGGGTATGGCTACACCTTC	CSARERALGYGYTF
.	TRBV19	.	13	TRBJ1-1	TGTGCCAGTAGTATGAGGGTCCGCACTGAAGCTTTCTTT	CASSMRVRTEAFF
TRBD1	TRBV12-3/TRBV12-4	few	18	TRBJ2-7	TGTGCCAGCAGACCGTCCGGTAGAGAGACAGGGGGCTCCTACGAGCAGTACTTC	CASRPSGRETGGSYEQYF
TRBD1	TRBV19	.	12	TRBJ1-2	TGTGCCAGTAGTGGGACAGGGGATGGCTACACCTTC	CASSGTGDGYTF
.	TRBV20-1	few	15	TRBJ1-1	TGCAGTGCTAGAGATCCGCGGGAACGGAACACTGAAGCTTTCTTT	CSARDPRERNTEAFF
.	TRBV7-9	few	16	TRBJ2-5	TGTGCCAGCAGCCCCCATTACCGGGGGCGCCAAGAGACCCAGTACTTC	CASSPHYRGRQETQYF
.	TRBV27	few	16	TRBJ1-1	TGTGCCAGCAGTTTTGTGGGGGCTGGGGTGAACACTGAAGCTTTCTTT	CASSFVGAGVNTEAFF
TRBD2	TRBV19	.	17	TRBJ2-2	TGTGCCAGTAGTAAGGGCGTGTCGGGGGGGCGCACCGGGGAGCTGTTTTTT	CASSKGVSGGRTGELFF
.	TRBV12-3/TRBV12-4	.	16	TRBJ2-5	TGTGCCAGCAGTTTTAAACTCCAGGGATCGGGGGAGACCCAGTACTTC	CASSFKLQGSGETQYF
.	TRBV24-1	few	11	TRBJ2-3	TGTGCCACCAGTGAGGAAGATACGCAGTATTTT	CATSEEDTQYF
.	TRBV11-2	medium-sized	13	TRBJ1-5	TGTGCCAGCAGCTTAGGATTGAATCAGCCCCAGCATTTT	CASSLGLNQPQHF
TRBD2	TRBV7-2	few	14	TRBJ2-7	TGTGCCAGCAGCTTAGGGCGGGGGGTTTACGAGCAGTACTTC	CASSLGRGVYEQYF
.	TRBV6-2/TRBV6-3	once	16	TRBJ2-6	TGTGCCAGCGGGAGACAGGAAGGCTCTGGGGCCAACGTCCTGACTTTC	CASGRQEGSGANVLTF
.	TRBV14	.	13	TRBJ1-2	TGTGCCAGCAGCCAAGTCCAACGGGGCGGCTACACCTTC	CASSQVQRGGYTF
TRBD2	TRBV5-1	.	16	TRBJ2-2	TGCGCCAGCAGCCCCCGGACTAGCCGAGGCACCGGGGAGCTGTTTTTT	CASSPRTSRGTGELFF
.	TRBV19	.	15	TRBJ1-5	TGTGCCAGTAGTATAATCGGGGCGGGGAATCAGCCCCAGCATTTT	CASSIIGAGNQPQHF
.	TRBV19	.	14	TRBJ1-1	TGTGCCAGTAGGTGGGGGACCGAAAACACTGAAGCTTTCTTT	CASRWGTENTEAFF
.	TRBV11-2	few	17	TRBJ2-2	TGTGCCAGCAGCCCAGGACCAGGGGCGCCCAACACCGGGGAGCTGTTTTTT	CASSPGPGAPNTGELFF
.	TRBV5-1	few	15	TRBJ2-7	TGCGCCAGCAGCGAAGGGACAACGAGCTCCTACGAGCAGTACTTC	CASSEGTTSSYEQYF
.	TRBV5-1	.	13	TRBJ2-5	TGCGCCAGCAGCTTTCAGGGGCAAGAGACCCAGTACTTC	CASSFQGQETQYF
TRBD2	TRBV6-2/TRBV6-3	.	16	TRBJ2-3	TGTGCCAGCAGTTACACCAGCGGGGGGAGCACAGATACGCAGTATTTT	CASSYTSGGSTDTQYF
.	TRBV10-1	few	13	TRBJ1-2	TGCGCCAGCAGTGAATCGATCCTCTATGGCTACACCTTC	CASSESILYGYTF
.	TRBV7-2	.	14	TRBJ2-1	TGTGCCAGCAGCAAAAGTAGGAGCTACAATGAGCAGTTCTTC	CASSKSRSYNEQFF
.	TRBV18	.	12	TRBJ2-5	TGTGCCAGCTCACCGGGCGTCGAGACCCAGTACTTC	CASSPGVETQYF
.	TRBV5-1	.	14	TRBJ2-3	TGCGCCAGCAGCCCAGGACAGAGCACAGATACGCAGTATTTT	CASSPGQSTDTQYF
TRBD1	TRBV12-5	.	16	TRBJ2-2	TGTGCTAGTGGTCCCCCGGGACAGTCGAACACCGGGGAGCTGTTTTTT	CASGPPGQSNTGELFF
.	TRBV19	few	14	TRBJ2-7	TGTGCCAGTAGTATAAGGACGGGGGCGAACGAGCAGTACTTC	CASSIRTGANEQYF
TRBD1	TRBV25-1	few	15	TRBJ1-6	TGTGCCAGCAGGGGGGACAGGGGGGATAATTCACCCCTCCACTTT	CASRGDRGDNSPLHF
.	TRBV6-1	.	15	TRBJ2-1	TGTGCCAGCAGAACCGACACAGGGCTCCACAATGAGCAGTTCTTC	CASRTDTGLHNEQFF
.	TRBV25-1	.	12	TRBJ1-2	TGTGCCAGCAGTGCGACAGGCTATGGCTACACCTTC	CASSATGYGYTF
TRBD2	TRBV6-2/TRBV6-3	few	17	TRBJ2-4	TGTGCCAGCAGTTGGACTAGCGGGGGGGCAACCAAAAACATTCAGTACTTC	CASSWTSGGATKNIQYF
.	TRBV7-2	few	14	TRBJ1-5	TGTGCCAGCAGCTACGGGAATAGCAATCAGCCCCAGCATTTT	CASSYGNSNQPQHF
.	TRBV12-3/TRBV12-4	.	13	TRBJ1-5	TGTGCCAGCAGTTTTTCCAGCAATCAGCCCCAGCATTTT	CASSFSSNQPQHF
.	TRBV5-1	.	14	TRBJ1-5	TGCGCCAGCAGCGTGGACGGTAGCAATCAGCCCCAGCATTTT	CASSVDGSNQPQHF
.	TRBV18	.	12	TRBJ1-6	TGTGCCAGCTCACCGTCCAATTCACCCCTCCACTTT	CASSPSNSPLHF
.	TRBV30	few	11	TRBJ1-1	TGTGCCTGGAGACAGGATCATGAAGCTTTCTTT	CAWRQDHEAFF